A single sample gave rise to the 8 T cell receptor beta chains below, sequenced in a study of blood T cell repertoires in COVID-19. The method was immunoSEQ multiplex PCR; TCRdb's version includes in-frame clones alone and lacks a portion of them. Altogether approximately 60,000 clones are present, under 85% being singletons, with the ten largest covering roughly 20%. Material: peripheral blood. These receptors came from a woman at least 80 years old with active or convalescent COVID-19.

The chain couples TRBV7-3 to TRBJ1-1, with 7 bases matching TRBD1. CDR3 length equals 13 residues. The ends lost 5 bases at V and 4 bases at J; junction bases unmatched: 4. CDR1 and CDR2 from the germline V gene are SGHTA and FQGTGA. CDR3 DNA sequence: TGTGCCAGCAGCGTTCAGGGGGGCACTGAAGCTTTCTTT. Its protein product is CASSVQGGTEAFF.

This chain uses TRBV6-1 with TRBJ1-3; TRBD1 matches at 7 bases. The length of the CDR3 is 21 residues. V was pared by 1 base and J by 3 bases, with 21 bases of the junction left unmatched. From germline, CDR1 is MNHNS and CDR2 SASEGT. For the CDR3, the DNA is TGTGCCAGCAGTGAAGTCACTGCCGCCGGCCTTACGACAGGGAATGGAAACACCATATATTTT. The encoded protein is CASSEVTAAGLTTGNGNTIYF.

The chain links TRBV10-1 to TRBJ1-2; 8 bases align to TRBD1. Germline V gene lookup returns CDR1 WNHNN and CDR2 SYGVQD (reference sequence). The V segment lost 0 bases and the J segment 5 bases; nucleotides outside the gene matches: 8. The length of the CDR3 is 16 residues. The CDR3 is CASSESVGTGTYGYTF. Here the CDR3 DNA reads TGCGCCAGCAGTGAGTCGGTTGGGACAGGAACTTATGGCTACACCTTC.

The chain is built from TRBV21-1 and TRBJ1-5. TRBV21-1 is flagged as a pseudogene. This CDR3 spans 17 amino acids. CDR3 protein: CASSQGRRDASNQPQHF. CDR3 nucleotide sequence: TGTGCCAGCAGCCAGGGAAGGCGGGATGCTAGCAATCAGCCCCAGCATTTT.

CDR3 sequence: CASSSQDRGSSQPQHF. Here the CDR3 DNA reads TGTGCCAGCAGCTCCCAGGACAGGGGGAGTAGTCAGCCCCAGCATTTT. The chain employs TRBV7-2 and TRBJ1-5; 10 bases line up with TRBD1. The V gene end was trimmed by 4 bases and the J gene end by 6 bases; junction bases not matched to a gene: 9. The CDR3 extends over 16 amino acids. The germline gives CDR1 SGHTA, CDR2 FQGNSA.

This clone came up a few times. The J gene is TRBJ2-3, the V gene TRBV19, with 7 bases aligning to TRBD1. The J segment lost 0 bases and the V segment lost 4 bases, leaving 1 base of the junction unmatched. The germline gives CDR1 LNHDA, CDR2 SQIVND (reference sequence). The CDR3 length is 14 residues. CDR3 nucleotide sequence: TGTGCCAGTAGTAGACAGGGAAGCACAGATACGCAGTATTTT. Translating gives CASSRQGSTDTQYF.

This clone was seen a single time. The chain combines TRBV28 with TRBJ1-3; TRBD1 matches at 11 bases. Germline trimming cut 6 bases from V and 3 bases from J; bases unmatched to any gene: 10. The CDR3 has 17 residues. The germline gives CDR1 MDHEN, CDR2 SYDVKM. The CDR3 loop reads CASSPLGQGASGNTIYF. CDR3 sequence (DNA): TGTGCCAGCAGCCCTTTAGGACAGGGGGCAAGTGGAAACACCATATATTTT.

The DNA for the CDR3 is TGTGCCAGCATCCAGGGTGCAACTAATGAAAAACTGTTTTTT. The encoded protein is CASIQGATNEKLFF. The rearrangement joins TRBV7-9 to TRBJ1-4; D is perhaps TRBD1 (5 bases). The V end lost 7 bases, the J end lost 0 bases, and 9 bases lay between the germline ends. The length of the CDR3 is 14 residues. Per the germline V gene, CDR1 is SEHNR and CDR2 is FQNEAQ (reference sequence). The complete variable domain, with remaining parts taken from reference TRBV7-9 and TRBJ1-4, reads DTGVSQNPRHKITKRGQNVTFRCDPISEHNRLYWYRQTLGQGPEFLTYFQNEAQLEKSRLLSDRFSAERPKGSFSTLEIQRTEQGDSAMYLCASIQGATNEKLFFGSGTQLSVL.